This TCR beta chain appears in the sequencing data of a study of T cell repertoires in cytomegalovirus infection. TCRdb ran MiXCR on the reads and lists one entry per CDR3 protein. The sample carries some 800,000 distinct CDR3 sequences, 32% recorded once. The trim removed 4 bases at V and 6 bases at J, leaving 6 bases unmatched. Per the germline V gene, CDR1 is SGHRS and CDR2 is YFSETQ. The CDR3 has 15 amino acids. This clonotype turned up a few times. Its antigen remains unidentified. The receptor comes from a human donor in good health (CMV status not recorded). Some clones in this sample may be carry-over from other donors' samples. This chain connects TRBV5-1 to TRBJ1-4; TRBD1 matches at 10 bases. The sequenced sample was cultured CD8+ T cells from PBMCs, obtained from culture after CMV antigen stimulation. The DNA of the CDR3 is TGCGCCAGCAGCAACGGACAGGGGGAGTATGAAAAACTGTTTTTT. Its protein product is CASSNGQGEYEKLFF.